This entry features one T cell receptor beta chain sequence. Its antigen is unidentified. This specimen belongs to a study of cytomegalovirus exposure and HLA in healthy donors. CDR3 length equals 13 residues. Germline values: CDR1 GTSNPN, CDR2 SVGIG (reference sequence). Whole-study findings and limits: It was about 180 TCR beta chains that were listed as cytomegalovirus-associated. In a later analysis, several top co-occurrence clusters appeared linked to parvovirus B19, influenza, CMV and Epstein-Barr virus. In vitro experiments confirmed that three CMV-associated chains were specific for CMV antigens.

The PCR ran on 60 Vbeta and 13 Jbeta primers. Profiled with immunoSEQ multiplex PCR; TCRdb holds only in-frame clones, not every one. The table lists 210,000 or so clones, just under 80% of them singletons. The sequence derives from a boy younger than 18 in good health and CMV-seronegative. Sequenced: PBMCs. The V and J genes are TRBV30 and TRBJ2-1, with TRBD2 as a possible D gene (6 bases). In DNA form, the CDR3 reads TGTGCTTCGTCGGGGGAGTCCTACAATGAGCAGTTCTTC. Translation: CASSGESYNEQFF.